A single sample gave rise to the 26 T cell receptor beta chains below, sequenced in a study of cytomegalovirus exposure and HLA in healthy donors. With 60 Vbeta and 13 Jbeta primers, the PCR was carried out. Sequencing was performed with immunoSEQ multiplex PCR; in TCRdb, only in-frame clones are kept and a portion is missing. The table lists around 140,000 clones, about 80% of them singletons. The sequenced sample was PBMCs. The receptors shown here come from a man aged 35 to 55 in good health and CMV-seronegative.

The chain is built from TRBV9 and TRBJ1-5; D is possibly TRBD1 (5 bases). The length of the CDR3 is 14 residues. Germline lookup yields CDR1 SGDLS and CDR2 YYNGEE. Trimming took 4 bases from V and 9 from J, leaving 17 bases between them. CDR3 amino acids: CASSPDGGWRPQHF. In DNA, the CDR3 is TGTGCCAGCAGCCCCGACGGGGGATGGAGGCCCCAGCATTTT.

The V gene is TRBV27, the J gene TRBJ1-4; TRBD1 is a possible D gene (5 bases). This CDR3 region has 15 residues. The V gene lost 4 bases and the J gene lost 0 bases, with 9 bases spanning the gap. In germline, CDR1 is MNHEY, CDR2 SMNVEV (reference sequence). The CDR3 nucleotides read TGTGCCAGCAGTTACCAGGGCGCAACTAATGAAAAACTGTTTTTT. Its translation: CASSYQGATNEKLFF.

This clone was seen once. The V gene is TRBV5-1, the J gene TRBJ2-2; no firm D call. Germline CDR1 and CDR2: SGHRS and YFSETQ. Trimming cost V 7 bases and J 2 bases, with 12 bases left between them. This CDR3 is built from 14 residues. CDR3 DNA sequence: TGCGCCAGCTCCCCCCTACTTAACACCGGGGAGCTGTTTTTT. Protein product: CASSPLLNTGELFF. Full variable domain (remainder filled in from reference TRBV5-1 and TRBJ2-2): KAGVTQTPRYLIKTRGQQVTLSCSPISGHRSVSWYQQTPGQGLQFLFEYFSETQRNKGNFPGRFSGRQFSNSRSEMNVSTLELGDSALYLCASSPLLNTGELFFGEGSRLTVL.

The chain uses TRBV7-8 and TRBJ2-7, with D possibly being TRBD1 (6 bases). CDR3 length equals 13 residues. Germline assignment: CDR1 SGHVS and CDR2 FQNEAQ. The V gene lost 3 bases and the J gene lost 3 bases, with 9 bases spanning the gap. The chain's CDR3 is CASSLTGFYEQYF. The CDR3 bases are TGTGCCAGCAGCTTGACAGGATTCTACGAGCAGTACTTC.

The chain employs TRBV7-8 and TRBJ2-1; D is perhaps TRBD2 (5 bases). The CDR3 runs 15 residues. Trimming cost V 1 base and J 2 bases, with 9 bases left between them. Germline V gives CDR1 SGHVS, CDR2 FQNEAQ. Written as DNA, the CDR3 is TGTGCCAGCAGCTTAGAGTACGGGACCTACAATGAGCAGTTCTTC. It is translated as CASSLEYGTYNEQFF. Full variable domain (missing parts from reference TRBV7-8 and TRBJ2-1): GAGVSQSPRYKVAKRGQDVALRCDPISGHVSLFWYQQALGQGPEFLTYFQNEAQLDKSGLPSDRFFAERPEGSVSTLKIQRTQQEDSAVYLCASSLEYGTYNEQFFGPGTRLTVL.

The chain is built from TRBV4-2 and TRBJ2-4, with D maybe TRBD2 (5 bases). Trimming took off 0 bases at V and 0 bases at J, with 12 bases between the two ends. The CDR3 runs to 17 residues. The germline gives CDR1 LGHNA, CDR2 YNFKEQ. CDR3 loop: CASSQDVRGLAKNIQYF. The CDR3 DNA sequence: TGTGCCAGCAGCCAAGATGTACGAGGGCTAGCCAAAAACATTCAGTACTTC.

The chain is built from TRBV5-8 and TRBJ2-5; TRBD1 is a possible D gene (5 bases). Trimming took 2 bases from V and 6 from J, leaving 20 bases between them. The CDR3 is 16 residues long. The germline CDR1 and CDR2 sequences are SGHTS and YDEGEE. In nucleotides, the CDR3 is TGTGCCAGCAGCTTATGGGGTGGGGCAGCGAGAAAGACCCAGTACTTC. This translates into CASSLWGGAARKTQYF.

The chain couples TRBV5-4 to TRBJ2-7, with D perhaps matching TRBD2 (6 bases). The CDR3 extends over 14 amino acids. V was pared by 3 bases and J by 0 bases, with 10 bases between. CDR1 SGHNT and CDR2 YYREEE come from the germline V gene (reference sequence). The CDR3 DNA follows: TGTGCCAGCAGCTCCCTGGGGGGCTCCTACGAGCAGTACTTC. Translation gives CASSSLGGSYEQYF.

The J gene is TRBJ1-2, the V gene TRBV25-1; 9 bases are shared with TRBD1. The junction had 3 bases not matched to a gene; V was cut back by 0 bases and J by 4 bases. CDR3 length: 15 amino acids. Germline V gives CDR1 MGHDK, CDR2 SYGVNS. The CDR3 bases are TGTGCCAGCAGTGAATATATGACAGGGGGCTATGGCTACACCTTC. Protein sequence: CASSEYMTGGYGYTF.

This clone appeared a few times. This chain connects TRBV5-4 to TRBJ2-2; perhaps TRBD2 as D (6 bases). Germline lookup yields CDR1 SGHNT and CDR2 YYREEE (reference sequence). This CDR3 comprises 13 residues. V lost 5 bases and J 7 bases, leaving 12 bases between the germline ends. CDR3 nucleotides: TGTGCCAGCAGTCGGGAGCTGAACGGGGAGCTGTTTTTT. Protein product: CASSRELNGELFF. Filled out from reference TRBV5-4 and TRBJ2-2, the complete variable domain reads ETGVTQSPTHLIKTRGQQVTLRCSSQSGHNTVSWYQQALGQGPQFIFQYYREEENGRGNFPPRFSGLQFPNYSSELNVNALELDDSALYLCASSRELNGELFFGEGSRLTVL.

The rearrangement joins TRBV19 to TRBJ2-7; the match to TRBD1 covers 8 bases. V was pared by 4 bases and J by 4 bases, with 3 bases of the junction left unmatched. The CDR3 length is 13 residues. The germline V gene encodes CDR1 LNHDA and CDR2 SQIVND (reference sequence). The CDR3 loop reads CASSRTGTYEQYF. The CDR3 DNA reads TGTGCCAGTAGTAGGACAGGGACGTACGAGCAGTACTTC.

The chain is built from TRBV19 and TRBJ2-2; perhaps TRBD1 as D (6 bases). V was trimmed by 3 bases and J by 6 bases, leaving 11 bases between them. Per germline, CDR1 LNHDA and CDR2 SQIVND (reference sequence). The CDR3 extends over 14 amino acids. CDR3 sequence: CASSIGTQAGELFF. CDR3 in DNA: TGTGCCAGTAGTATCGGGACACAGGCCGGGGAGCTGTTTTTT.

The chain uses TRBV6-5 and TRBJ1-6; D remains ambiguous. From germline, CDR1 is MNHEY and CDR2 SVGAGI. The CDR3 loop spans 12 amino acids. Trimming took 5 bases from V and 10 from J, leaving 9 bases between them. Here the CDR3 reads CASSRSGSPLHF. CDR3 sequence (DNA): TGTGCCAGCAGTCGGAGTGGCTCACCCCTCCACTTT.

This clone was picked up one time. The V and J genes are TRBV4-3 and TRBJ2-1, with D possibly being TRBD2 (5 bases). The germline CDR1 and CDR2 sequences are LGHNA and YSLEER. V was clipped by 4 bases and J by 2 bases, with 9 bases between them. The CDR3 is made up of 14 amino acids. CDR3 in amino acids: CASSPSFTYNEQFF. In DNA, the CDR3 is TGCGCCAGCAGCCCTAGCTTTACCTACAATGAGCAGTTCTTC.

The CDR3 region has the DNA TGTGCCAGCAGTGCCTTGGTCAGCGGGGGGCCTGGCACAGATACGCAGTATTTT. Protein sequence: CASSALVSGGPGTDTQYF. The chain joins TRBV6-4 to TRBJ2-3; 9 nucleotides match TRBD2. Germline V gives CDR1 MRHNA, CDR2 SNTAGT. Trimming at V came to 4 bases and at J to 1 base, leaving 12 bases not matched to a gene. The CDR3 is made up of 18 amino acids.

The chain links TRBV5-1 to TRBJ1-4, with a tentative D call TRBD1 (6 bases). V shed 2 bases and J shed 8 bases, with 13 bases lying between them. CDR3 length: 14 amino acids. From germline, CDR1 is SGHRS and CDR2 YFSETQ. CDR3 coding DNA: TGCGCCAGCAGCTTTGAACAGGGAGGGGAAAAACTGTTTTTT. Amino acids: CASSFEQGGEKLFF.

The V gene is TRBV11-2, the J gene TRBJ1-1; D remains unclear. There are 14 residues in the CDR3. V lost 1 base and J 2 bases, leaving 8 bases between the germline ends. Germline V gene lookup returns CDR1 SGHAT and CDR2 FQNNGV. The CDR3 DNA reads TGTGCCAGCAGCTTAGGTACCAGAAACACTGAAGCTTTCTTT. It is translated as CASSLGTRNTEAFF.

The chain has TRBV5-6 and TRBJ2-3; D may be TRBD2 (6 bases). The CDR3 sequence is 14 residues long. From germline, CDR1 is SGHDT and CDR2 YYEEEE. V shed 4 bases and J shed 2 bases, with 11 bases lying between them. CDR3 sequence (DNA): TGTGCCAGCAGCCGCGGGATTTCCACAGATACGCAGTATTTT. It codes for CASSRGISTDTQYF.

V is TRBV4-1 and J is TRBJ2-7; 9 nucleotides line up with TRBD1. Germline CDR1 is MGHRA and CDR2 is YSYEKL. CDR3 size: 17 residues. J gave up 0 bases and V 4 bases, and 10 bases lay outside the gene matches. Here the CDR3 reads CASSRGQGPSGSYEQYF. CDR3 sequence (DNA): TGCGCCAGCAGCCGGGGACAGGGCCCATCAGGCTCCTACGAGCAGTACTTC.

This clone was counted once. V gene TRBV9 combines with J gene TRBJ2-6; D is unresolved. CDR3 length equals 17 residues. Deletions cut 1 base from V and 4 bases from J, with 15 bases between. Per the germline V gene, CDR1 is SGDLS and CDR2 is YYNGEE. The CDR3 region is CASSVSGSNAGANVLTF. The CDR3 DNA reads as TGTGCCAGCAGCGTATCTGGTAGTAATGCGGGGGCCAACGTCCTGACTTTC.

J is TRBJ2-5 and V is TRBV7-2, with D unresolved. V was pared by 5 bases and J by 1 base, with 14 bases between. The CDR3 spans 15 residues. Germline loops: CDR1 SGHTA, CDR2 FQGNSA. The DNA of the CDR3 is TGTGCCAGCAGCCCTAGTAGTCCCCTCCAAGAGACCCAGTACTTC. It is translated as CASSPSSPLQETQYF.

The genes are TRBV18 and TRBJ2-3, with 13 bases matching TRBD2. There are 18 residues in the CDR3. V lost 4 bases and J lost 0; bases outside the gene matches: 7. Germline CDR1 is KGHSH and CDR2 is LQKENI. CDR3 DNA sequence: TGTGCCAGCTCACTGACTAGCGGGGGGCCCCTCAGCACAGATACGCAGTATTTT. Residues: CASSLTSGGPLSTDTQYF.

The DNA of the CDR3 is TGCAGTGCGGACAGGGGGCAAGAAAAACTGTTTTTT. It yields the protein CSADRGQEKLFF. The chain joins TRBV29-1 to TRBJ1-4, with 11 bases matching TRBD1. Germline values: CDR1 SQVTM, CDR2 ANQGSEA. The CDR3 is 12 amino acids.

The rearrangement joins TRBV27 to TRBJ1-5; D gene ambiguous. The CDR3 consists of 16 residues. Trimming cost V 3 bases and J 0 bases, with 12 bases left between them. Per the germline V gene, CDR1 is MNHEY and CDR2 is SMNVEV (reference sequence). For the CDR3, the DNA is TGTGCCAGCAGTTTGTTGGGCAGGTATAGCAATCAGCCCCAGCATTTT. Protein: CASSLLGRYSNQPQHF.

This clone has just one count. The chain has TRBV27 and TRBJ2-1; D perhaps matches TRBD2 (5 bases). Between the trimmed V and J ends, which lost 1 base and 10 bases, there was a span of 14 bases. CDR3 size: 14 residues. The germline gives CDR1 MNHEY, CDR2 SMNVEV (reference sequence). Here the CDR3 DNA reads TGTGCCAGCAGTTTATTCAGCGGCGGGCAAGAGCAGTTCTTC. Translation gives CASSLFSGGQEQFF.

This clone has only a few counts. The rearrangement uses TRBV6-5 and TRBJ1-4; possibly TRBD1 for D (6 bases). CDR3 length: 14 residues. Per the germline V gene, CDR1 is MNHEY and CDR2 is SVGAGI. Trimming cost V 2 bases and J 2 bases, with 6 bases left between them. This CDR3 is CASSYGQTNEKLFF. The CDR3 bases are TGTGCCAGCAGTTACGGACAGACTAATGAAAAACTGTTTTTT.